This T cell receptor (beta chain) originates from a study of T cell changes during pregnancy in multiple sclerosis. Generated by immunoSEQ multiplex PCR, the TCRdb table keeps only in-frame clones and is missing some. The sample carries tens of thousands of clones, approximately 92% recorded once. CDR1 MNHEY and CDR2 SMNVEV come from the germline V gene (reference sequence). This CDR3 has 14 residues. Trimming stripped 6 bases from V and 6 bases from J, with 14 bases between. This specimen consisted of peripheral blood, obtained in the second trimester of pregnancy. The J gene is TRBJ1-4, the V gene TRBV27; no clear D. The receptor was isolated from a female donor in good health, enrolled as a control in a pregnancy study. CDR3 in DNA: TGTGCCAGCAGCCCGCGGCCAGCACATGAAAAACTGTTTTTT. Protein: CASSPRPAHEKLFF.